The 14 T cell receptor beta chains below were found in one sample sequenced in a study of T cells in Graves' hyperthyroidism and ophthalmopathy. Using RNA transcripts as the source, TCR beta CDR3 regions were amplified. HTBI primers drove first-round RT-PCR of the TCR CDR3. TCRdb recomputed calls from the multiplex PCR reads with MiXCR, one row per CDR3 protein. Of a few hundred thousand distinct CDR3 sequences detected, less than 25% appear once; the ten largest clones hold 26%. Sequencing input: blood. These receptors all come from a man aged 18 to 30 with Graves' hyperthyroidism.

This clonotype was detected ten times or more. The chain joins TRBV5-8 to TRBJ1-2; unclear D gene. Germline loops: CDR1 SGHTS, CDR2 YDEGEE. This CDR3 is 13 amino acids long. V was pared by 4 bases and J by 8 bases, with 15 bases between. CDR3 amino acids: CASSLVYEEGYTF. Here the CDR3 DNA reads TGTGCCAGCAGCCTCGTTTATGAGGAGGGCTACACCTTC. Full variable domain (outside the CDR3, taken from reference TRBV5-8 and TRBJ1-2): EAGVTQSPTHLIKTRGQQATLRCSPISGHTSVYWYQQALGLGLQFLLWYDEGEERNRGNFPPRFSGRQFPNYSSELNVNALELEDSALYLCASSLVYEEGYTFGSGTRLTVV.

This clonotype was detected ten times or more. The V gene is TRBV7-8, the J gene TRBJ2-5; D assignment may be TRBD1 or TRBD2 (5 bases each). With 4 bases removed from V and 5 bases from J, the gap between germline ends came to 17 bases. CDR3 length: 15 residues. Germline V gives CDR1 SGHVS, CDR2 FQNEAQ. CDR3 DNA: TGTGCCAGCAGCTCGTCGGGGCTCCCGGCGGAGACCCAGTACTTC. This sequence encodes CASSSSGLPAETQYF.

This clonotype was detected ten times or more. The CDR3 is CSALDTPSYEQYF. The CDR3 DNA sequence: TGCAGTGCCCTGGACACCCCCTCCTACGAGCAGTACTTC. The J gene is TRBJ2-7, the V gene TRBV20-1, with D possibly TRBD1 on 5 matching bases. The CDR3 length is 13 residues. Trimming removed 6 bases at V and 0 bases at J, with 12 bases between. Germline V gene lookup returns CDR1 DFQATT and CDR2 SNEGSKA (reference sequence).

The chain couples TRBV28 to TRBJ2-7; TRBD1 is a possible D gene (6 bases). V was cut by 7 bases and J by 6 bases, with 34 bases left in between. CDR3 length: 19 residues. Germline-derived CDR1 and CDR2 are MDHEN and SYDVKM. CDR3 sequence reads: CASTSLGADRTSRRGEQYF. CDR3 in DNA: TGTGCCAGCACCTCTTTGGGGGCGGATCGGACATCCAGAAGGGGCGAGCAGTACTTC.

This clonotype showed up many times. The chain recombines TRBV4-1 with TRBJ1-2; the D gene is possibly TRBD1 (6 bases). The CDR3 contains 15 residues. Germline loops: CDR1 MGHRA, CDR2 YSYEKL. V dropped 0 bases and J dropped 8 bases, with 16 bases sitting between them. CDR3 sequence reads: CASSQDPQGSDGYTF. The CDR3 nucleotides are TGCGCCAGCAGCCAAGATCCTCAGGGGTCCGACGGCTACACCTTC.

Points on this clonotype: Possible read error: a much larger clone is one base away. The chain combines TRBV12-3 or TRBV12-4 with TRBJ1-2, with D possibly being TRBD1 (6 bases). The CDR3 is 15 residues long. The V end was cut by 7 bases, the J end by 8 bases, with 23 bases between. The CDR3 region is CASTLDSPNSAGYTF. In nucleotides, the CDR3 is TGTGCCAGCACCCTGGACAGCCCGAATTCTGCGGGCTACACCTTC.

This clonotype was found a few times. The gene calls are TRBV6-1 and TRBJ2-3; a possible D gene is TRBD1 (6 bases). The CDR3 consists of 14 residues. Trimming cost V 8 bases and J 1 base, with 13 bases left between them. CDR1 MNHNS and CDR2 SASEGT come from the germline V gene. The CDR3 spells CASAVGAGTDTQYF. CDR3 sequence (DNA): TGTGCCAGCGCAGTGGGGGCTGGCACAGATACGCAGTATTTT.

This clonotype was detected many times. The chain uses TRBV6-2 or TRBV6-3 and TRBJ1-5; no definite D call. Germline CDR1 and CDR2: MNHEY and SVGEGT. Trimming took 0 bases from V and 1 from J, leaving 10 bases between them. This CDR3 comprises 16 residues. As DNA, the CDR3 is TGTGCCAGCAGTTACTCCGATTGGGTGAGCAATCAGCCCCAGCATTTT. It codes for CASSYSDWVSNQPQHF.

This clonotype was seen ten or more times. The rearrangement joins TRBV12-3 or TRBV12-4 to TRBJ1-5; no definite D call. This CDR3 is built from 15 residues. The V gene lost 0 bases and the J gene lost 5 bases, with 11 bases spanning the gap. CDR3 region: CASSLATPGHQPQHF. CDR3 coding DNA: TGTGCCAGCAGTTTAGCCACGCCGGGTCATCAGCCCCAGCATTTT.

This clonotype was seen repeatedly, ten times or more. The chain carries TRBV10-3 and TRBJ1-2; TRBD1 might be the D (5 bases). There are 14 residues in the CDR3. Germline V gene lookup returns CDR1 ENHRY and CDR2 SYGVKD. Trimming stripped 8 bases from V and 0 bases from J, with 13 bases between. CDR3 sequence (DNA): TGTGCCATCTCCCCCCAGGACACTAACTATGGCTACACCTTC. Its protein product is CAISPQDTNYGYTF.

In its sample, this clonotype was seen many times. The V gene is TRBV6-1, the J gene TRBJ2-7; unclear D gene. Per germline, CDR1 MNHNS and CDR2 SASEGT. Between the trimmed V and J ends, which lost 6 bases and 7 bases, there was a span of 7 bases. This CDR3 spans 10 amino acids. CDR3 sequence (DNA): TGTGCCAGCAGAGGGTGGGAGCAGTACTTC. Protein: CASRGWEQYF.

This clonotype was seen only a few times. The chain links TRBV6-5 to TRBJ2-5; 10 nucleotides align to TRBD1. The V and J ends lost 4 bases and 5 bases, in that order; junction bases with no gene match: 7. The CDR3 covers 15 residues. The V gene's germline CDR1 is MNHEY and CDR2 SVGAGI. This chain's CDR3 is CASSSTTGGAETQYF. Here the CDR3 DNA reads TGTGCCAGCAGTTCGACGACAGGGGGCGCGGAGACCCAGTACTTC.

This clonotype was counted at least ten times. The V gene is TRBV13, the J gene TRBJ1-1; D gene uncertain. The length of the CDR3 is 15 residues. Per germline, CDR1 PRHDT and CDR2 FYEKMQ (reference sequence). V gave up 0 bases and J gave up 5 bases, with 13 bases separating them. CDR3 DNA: TGTGCCAGCAGCTTAGGCCTTAGAGGGAGAACTGAAGCTTTCTTT. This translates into CASSLGLRGRTEAFF.

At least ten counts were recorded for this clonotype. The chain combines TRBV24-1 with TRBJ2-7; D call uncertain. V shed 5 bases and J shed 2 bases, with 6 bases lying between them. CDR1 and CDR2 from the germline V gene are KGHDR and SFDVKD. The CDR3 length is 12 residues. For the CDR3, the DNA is TGTGCCACCAGTGGGGGAACCTACGAGCAGTACTTC. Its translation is CATSGGTYEQYF.